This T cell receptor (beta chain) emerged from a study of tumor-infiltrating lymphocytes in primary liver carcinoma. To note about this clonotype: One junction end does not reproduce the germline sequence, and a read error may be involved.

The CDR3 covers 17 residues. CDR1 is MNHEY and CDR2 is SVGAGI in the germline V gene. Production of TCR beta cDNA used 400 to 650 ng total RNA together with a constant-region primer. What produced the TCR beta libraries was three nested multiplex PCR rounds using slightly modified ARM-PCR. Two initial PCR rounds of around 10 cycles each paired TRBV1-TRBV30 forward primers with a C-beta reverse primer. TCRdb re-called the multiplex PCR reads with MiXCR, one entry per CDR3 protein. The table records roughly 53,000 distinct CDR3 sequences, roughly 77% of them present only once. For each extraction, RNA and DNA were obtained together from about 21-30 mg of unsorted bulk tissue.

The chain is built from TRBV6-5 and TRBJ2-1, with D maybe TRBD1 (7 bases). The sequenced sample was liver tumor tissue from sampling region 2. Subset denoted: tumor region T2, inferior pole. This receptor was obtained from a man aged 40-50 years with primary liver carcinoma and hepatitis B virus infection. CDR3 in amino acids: CASCYSFGGQSMNGQFF. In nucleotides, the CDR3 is TGTGCCAGCTGTTACTCTTTCGGGGGACAGTCTATGAATGGGCAGTTCTTT.